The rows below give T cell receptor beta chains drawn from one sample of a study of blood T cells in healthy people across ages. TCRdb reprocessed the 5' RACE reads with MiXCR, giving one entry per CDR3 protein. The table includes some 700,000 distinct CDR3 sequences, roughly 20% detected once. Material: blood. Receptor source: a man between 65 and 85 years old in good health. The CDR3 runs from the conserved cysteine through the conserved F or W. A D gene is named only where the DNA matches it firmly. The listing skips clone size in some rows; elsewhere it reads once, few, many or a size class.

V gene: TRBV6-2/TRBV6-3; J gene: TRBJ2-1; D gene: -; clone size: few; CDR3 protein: CASSLPNSRAGQFF; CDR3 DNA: TGTGCCAGCAGCTTACCGAATTCGAGGGCAGGGCAGTTCTTC
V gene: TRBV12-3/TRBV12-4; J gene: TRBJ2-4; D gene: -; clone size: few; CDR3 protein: CASRGLTKNIQYF; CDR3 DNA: TGTGCCAGCAGGGGATTGACCAAAAACATTCAGTACTTC
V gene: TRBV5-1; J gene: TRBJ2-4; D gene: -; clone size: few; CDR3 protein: CASSWGSNSKNIQYF; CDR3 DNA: TGCGCCAGCAGCTGGGGGAGTAATTCCAAAAACATTCAGTACTTC
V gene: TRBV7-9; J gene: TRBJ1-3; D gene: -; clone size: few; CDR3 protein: CASSLRSQTGNTIYF; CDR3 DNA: TGTGCCAGCAGCTTACGCAGCCAGACTGGAAACACCATATATTTT
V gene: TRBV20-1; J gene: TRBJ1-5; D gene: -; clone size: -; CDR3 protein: CSAGDQPQHF; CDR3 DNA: TGCAGTGCTGGGGATCAGCCCCAGCATTTT
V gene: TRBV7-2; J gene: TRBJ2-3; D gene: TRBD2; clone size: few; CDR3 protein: CASSLPTSGRAAKQYF; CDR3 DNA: TGTGCCAGCAGCTTACCGACTAGCGGGAGGGCCGCGAAGCAGTATTTT
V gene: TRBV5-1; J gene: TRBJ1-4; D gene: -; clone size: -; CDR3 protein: CASSFGSGSSPASEKLFF; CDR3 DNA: TGCGCCAGCAGCTTTGGTTCGGGAAGTAGTCCAGCTAGTGAAAAACTGTTTTTT
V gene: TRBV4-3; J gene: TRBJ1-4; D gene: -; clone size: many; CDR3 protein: CASSQEGGFTNEKLFF; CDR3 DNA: TGCGCCAGCAGCCAAGAGGGGGGATTCACTAATGAAAAACTGTTTTTT
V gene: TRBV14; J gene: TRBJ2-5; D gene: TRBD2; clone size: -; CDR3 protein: CASSRMTSGRGSQETQCF; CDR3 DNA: TGTGCCAGCAGCCGAATGACTAGCGGGAGGGGATCGCAAGAGACCCAGTGCTTC
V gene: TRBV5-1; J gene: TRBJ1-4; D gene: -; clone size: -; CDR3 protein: CASSADLTHEKLFF; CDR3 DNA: TGCGCCAGCAGCGCCGACCTAACTCATGAAAAACTGTTTTTT
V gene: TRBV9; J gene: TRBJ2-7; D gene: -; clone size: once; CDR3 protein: CASSVEVAGTEQYF; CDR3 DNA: TGTGCCAGCAGCGTAGAGGTTGCAGGGACCGAGCAGTACTTC
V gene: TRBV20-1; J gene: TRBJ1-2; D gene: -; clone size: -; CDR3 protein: CSASGTGSGYTF; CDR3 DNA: TGCAGTGCTAGTGGAACAGGAAGTGGCTACACCTTC
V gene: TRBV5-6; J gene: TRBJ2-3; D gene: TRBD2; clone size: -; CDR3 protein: CASSPPAGGFSDTQYF; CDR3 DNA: TGTGCCAGCAGCCCTCCAGCGGGAGGCTTTTCGGATACGCAGTATTTT
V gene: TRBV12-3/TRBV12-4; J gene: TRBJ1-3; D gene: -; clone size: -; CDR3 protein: CASSPDWRNTIYF; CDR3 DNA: TGTGCCAGCAGCCCGGACTGGCGAAACACCATATATTTT
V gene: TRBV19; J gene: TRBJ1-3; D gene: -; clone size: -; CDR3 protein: CASTNGGGPGNTIYF; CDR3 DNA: TGTGCCAGTACTAATGGGGGTGGCCCTGGAAACACCATATATTTT
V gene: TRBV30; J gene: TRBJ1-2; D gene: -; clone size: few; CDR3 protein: CAWSRGGGGYTF; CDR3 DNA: TGTGCCTGGAGTAGGGGGGGCGGGGGCTACACCTTC
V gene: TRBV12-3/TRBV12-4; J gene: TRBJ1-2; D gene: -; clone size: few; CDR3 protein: CASSLLSRADGYTF; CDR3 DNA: TGTGCCAGCAGTTTATTGTCCAGGGCGGATGGCTACACCTTC
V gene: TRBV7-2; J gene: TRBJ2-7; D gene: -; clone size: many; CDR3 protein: CASSPRDKRLEQYF; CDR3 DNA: TGTGCCAGCAGCCCCCGGGACAAAAGGCTCGAGCAGTACTTC
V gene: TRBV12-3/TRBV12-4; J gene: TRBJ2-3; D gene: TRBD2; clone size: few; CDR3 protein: CASIISGGGTDTQYF; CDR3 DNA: TGTGCCAGCATCATTAGCGGGGGCGGCACAGATACGCAGTATTTT
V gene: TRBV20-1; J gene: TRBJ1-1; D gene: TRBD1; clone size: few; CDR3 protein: CSAPQGAGTEAFF; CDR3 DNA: TGCAGTGCACCACAGGGGGCGGGCACTGAAGCTTTCTTT
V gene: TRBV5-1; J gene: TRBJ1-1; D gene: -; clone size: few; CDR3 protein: CASSLERGQMNTEAFF; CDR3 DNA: TGCGCCAGCAGCTTGGAGCGTGGACAGATGAACACTGAAGCTTTCTTT
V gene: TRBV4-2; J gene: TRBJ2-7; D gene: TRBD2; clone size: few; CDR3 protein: CASSQGVRTSAYEQYF; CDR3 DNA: TGTGCCAGCAGCCAGGGGGTGAGGACTAGCGCCTACGAGCAGTACTTC
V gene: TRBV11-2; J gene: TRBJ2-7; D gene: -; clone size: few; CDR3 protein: CASRLQASSYEQYF; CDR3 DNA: TGTGCCAGCAGGCTACAGGCTTCCTCCTACGAGCAGTACTTC
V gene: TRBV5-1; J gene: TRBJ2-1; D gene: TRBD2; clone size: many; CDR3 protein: CASSPRGGAVDEQFF; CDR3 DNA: TGCGCCAGCAGCCCCCGGGGGGGAGCAGTAGATGAGCAGTTCTTC
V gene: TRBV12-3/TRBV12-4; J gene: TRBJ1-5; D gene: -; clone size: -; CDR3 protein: CASSSPPDLPQHF; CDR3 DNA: TGTGCCAGCAGTTCCCCCCCGGATCTGCCCCAGCATTTT
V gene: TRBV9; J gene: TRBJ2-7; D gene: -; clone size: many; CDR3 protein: CASSVGGSYEQYF; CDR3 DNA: TGTGCCAGCAGCGTAGGCGGGTCCTACGAGCAGTACTTC
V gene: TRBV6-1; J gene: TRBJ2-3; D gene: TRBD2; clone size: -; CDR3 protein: CASSELGGSPTDTQYF; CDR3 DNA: TGTGCCAGCAGTGAATTGGGAGGGAGCCCCACAGATACGCAGTATTTT
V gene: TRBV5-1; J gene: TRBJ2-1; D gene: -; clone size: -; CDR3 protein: CASTQASLGEQFF; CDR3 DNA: TGCGCCAGCACCCAGGCTAGTTTGGGTGAGCAGTTCTTC
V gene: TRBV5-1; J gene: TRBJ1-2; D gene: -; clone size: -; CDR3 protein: CASSDLTEYYGYTF; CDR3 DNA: TGCGCCAGCAGCGATCTTACAGAGTATTATGGCTACACCTTC
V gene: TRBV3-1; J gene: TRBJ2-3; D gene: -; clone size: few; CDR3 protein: CASSQVRLYTDTQYF; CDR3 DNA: TGTGCCAGCAGCCAAGTCCGTCTTTACACAGATACGCAGTATTTT
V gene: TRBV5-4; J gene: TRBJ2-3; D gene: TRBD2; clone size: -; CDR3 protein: CASSSTSNFDTQYF; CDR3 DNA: TGTGCCAGCAGCTCGACTAGCAATTTTGATACGCAGTATTTT
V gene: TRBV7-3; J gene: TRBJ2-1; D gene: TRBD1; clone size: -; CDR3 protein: CASSRQGMAEQFF; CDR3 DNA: TGTGCCAGCAGCAGACAGGGGATGGCTGAGCAGTTCTTC
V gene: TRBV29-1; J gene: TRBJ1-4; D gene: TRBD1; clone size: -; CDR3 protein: CSVEDGWDRGLFF; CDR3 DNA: TGCAGCGTTGAAGATGGATGGGACAGGGGACTGTTTTTT
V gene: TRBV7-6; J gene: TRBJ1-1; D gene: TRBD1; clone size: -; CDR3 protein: CASSRSRGHNTEAFF; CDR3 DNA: TGTGCCAGCAGCCGAAGCAGGGGGCATAACACTGAAGCTTTCTTT
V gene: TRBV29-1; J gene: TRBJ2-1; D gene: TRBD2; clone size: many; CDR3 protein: CSTTSGPNEQFF; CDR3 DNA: TGCAGCACGACTAGCGGGCCCAATGAGCAGTTCTTC
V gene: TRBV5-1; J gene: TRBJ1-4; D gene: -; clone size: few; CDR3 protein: CASSTTQGGNEKLFF; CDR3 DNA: TGCGCCAGCAGCACCACACAGGGCGGTAATGAAAAACTGTTTTTT
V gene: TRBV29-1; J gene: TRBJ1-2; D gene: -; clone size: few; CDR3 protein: CSVDARGGYTF; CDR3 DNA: TGCAGCGTCGACGCAAGGGGTGGCTACACCTTC
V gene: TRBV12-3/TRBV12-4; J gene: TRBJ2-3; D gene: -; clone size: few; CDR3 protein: CASSSFSTDTQYF; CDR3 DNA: TGTGCCAGCAGTTCTTTTAGCACAGATACGCAGTATTTT
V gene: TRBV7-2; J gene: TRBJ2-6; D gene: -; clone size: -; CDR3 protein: CASSSRASGANVLTF; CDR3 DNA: TGTGCCAGCAGCTCAAGGGCCTCTGGGGCCAACGTCCTGACTTTC
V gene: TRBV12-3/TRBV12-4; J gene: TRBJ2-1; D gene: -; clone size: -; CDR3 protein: CASSPLLYNGQFF; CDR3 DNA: TGTGCCAGCAGCCCCCTTTTGTACAATGGGCAGTTCTTC
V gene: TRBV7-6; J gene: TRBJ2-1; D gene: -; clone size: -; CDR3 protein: CASSLSHSYNEQFF; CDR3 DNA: TGTGCCAGCAGCTTAAGTCATAGCTACAATGAGCAGTTCTTC
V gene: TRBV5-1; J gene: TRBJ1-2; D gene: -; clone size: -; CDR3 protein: CASSSTPFDYSGYGYTF; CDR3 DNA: TGCGCCAGCAGTTCGACCCCATTCGATTATTCCGGCTATGGCTACACCTTC
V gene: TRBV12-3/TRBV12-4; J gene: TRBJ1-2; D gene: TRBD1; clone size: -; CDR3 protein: CASTKTGSYGYTF; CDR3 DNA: TGTGCCAGCACTAAGACAGGGAGCTATGGCTACACCTTC
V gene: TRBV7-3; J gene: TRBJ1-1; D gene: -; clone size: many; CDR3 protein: CASSSTAGAEAFF; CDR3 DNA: TGTGCCAGCAGCTCAACGGCAGGGGCTGAAGCTTTCTTT
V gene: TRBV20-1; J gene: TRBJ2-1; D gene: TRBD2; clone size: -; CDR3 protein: CSAKLAGYQETRYF; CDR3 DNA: TGCAGTGCTAAACTAGCGGGATACCAAGAGACCCGGTACTTC
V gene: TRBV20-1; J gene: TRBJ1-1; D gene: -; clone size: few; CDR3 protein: CSATIPDRNTEAFF; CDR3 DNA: TGCAGTGCCACCATCCCGGACAGGAACACTGAAGCTTTCTTT
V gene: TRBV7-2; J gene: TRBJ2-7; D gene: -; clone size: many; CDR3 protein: CASSPWDIIYEQYF; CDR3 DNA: TGTGCCAGCAGCCCCTGGGACATTATCTACGAGCAGTACTTC
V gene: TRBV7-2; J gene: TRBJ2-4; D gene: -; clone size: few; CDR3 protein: CASSTDGLAKNIQYF; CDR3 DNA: TGTGCCAGCAGCACGGACGGACTAGCCAAAAACATTCAGTACTTC
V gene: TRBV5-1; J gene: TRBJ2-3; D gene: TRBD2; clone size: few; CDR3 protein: CASSFSGGPDTQYF; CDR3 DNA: TGCGCCAGCAGCTTTAGCGGGGGTCCAGATACGCAGTATTTT
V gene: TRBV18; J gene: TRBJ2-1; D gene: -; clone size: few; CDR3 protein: CASSPGGLEQFF; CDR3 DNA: TGTGCCAGCTCACCGGGGGGACTTGAGCAGTTCTTC
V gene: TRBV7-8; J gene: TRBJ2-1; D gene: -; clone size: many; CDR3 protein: CASSSTGGIYNEQFF; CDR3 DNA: TGTGCCAGCAGCTCCACTGGGGGTATCTACAATGAGCAGTTCTTC
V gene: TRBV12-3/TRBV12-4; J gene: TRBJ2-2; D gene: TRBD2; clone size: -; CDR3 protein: CASTWGGGELFF; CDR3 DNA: TGTGCCAGCACCTGGGGGGGCGGGGAGCTGTTTTTT
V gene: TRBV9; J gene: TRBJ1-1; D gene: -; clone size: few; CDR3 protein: CASSVEGGPEAFF; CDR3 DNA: TGTGCCAGCAGCGTAGAGGGGGGCCCTGAAGCTTTCTTT
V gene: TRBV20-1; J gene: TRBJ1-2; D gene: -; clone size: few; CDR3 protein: CSARDEGRKGYTF; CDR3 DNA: TGCAGTGCTAGAGATGAGGGGCGGAAAGGCTACACCTTC